The clone carrying this T cell receptor (beta chain) was seen many times. Its specificity is unknown. In germline, CDR1 is SQVTM, CDR2 ANQGSEA. The CDR3 extends over 16 amino acids. V lost 5 bases and J lost 4; bases outside the gene matches: 8. CD4+ T cell IFNgamma after overnight CMV lysate exposure gave donor CMV status. The beta constant-region primer was an equimolar mix of two oligonucleotides covering TRBC1 and TRBC2. TCRdb fed the UMI-ligation and nested PCR reads into MiXCR, producing one record per CDR3 protein. The sample comprises 70,000 to 95,000 distinct CDR3 sequences, over 7% of which are singletons, and over 1.5% rests with the top ten. The entry originates in a study of naive and memory T cell subsets. General study results and limits: From naive to CM, EM and EMRA, diversity decreased and Gini increased. Each distinct alpha or beta sequence counts as one clonotype.

The chain uses TRBV29-1 and TRBJ2-3, with 14 bases fitting TRBD2. The TCR comes from a human donor in good health. The sample comprised central memory CD4+ T cells from blood. The CDR3 sequence is CSVMGLAGEGADTQYF. Written as DNA, the CDR3 is TGCAGCGTTATGGGACTAGCGGGAGAGGGGGCAGATACGCAGTATTTT.